This TCR beta chain was recorded in a study of T cells in localized non-small cell lung cancer. The method was immunoSEQ multiplex PCR; TCRdb's version includes in-frame clones alone and lacks a portion of them. The top ten hold approximately 18% of the sample, which has some 2,000 clones, 30% seen once. In the case of this clone: Its antigen is unknown.

Germline values: CDR1 SGHNT, CDR2 YENEEA. The V end was cut by 2 bases, the J end by 4 bases, with 12 bases between. There are 15 residues in the CDR3. General study points: There was higher T cell clonality in uninvolved adjacent lung than in tumor, and it was highest there. Sequencing was limited to one tumor region, leaving the possibility of heterogeneity open.

This chain uses TRBV11-3 with TRBJ1-5, with D tentatively TRBD1 (5 bases). The sequence came from a woman between 35 and 75 years old with stage II squamous cell lung carcinoma. This specimen was normal lung tissue next to the tumor, taken before any cancer treatment. The CDR3 loop is CASSLSSGMNQPQHF. CDR3 DNA: TGTGCCAGCAGCTTAAGCTCAGGGATGAATCAGCCCCAGCATTTT.